The rows below give T cell receptor beta chains drawn from one sample of a study of cytomegalovirus exposure and HLA in healthy donors. This table comes from immunoSEQ multiplex PCR, and its TCRdb copy is limited to in-frame clones, with some not included. Listed are some 110,000 clones; approximately 0.99% falls within the top ten. Sequenced input: PBMCs. Receptors originate from a man younger than 35 in good health and CMV-seronegative. The CDR3 runs from the conserved cysteine through the conserved F or W. A D gene is named only where the DNA matches it firmly.

j_gene	v_gene	d_gene	CDR3nt	CDR3aa
TRBJ2-3	TRBV19	TRBD2	TGTGCCAGTAGGATTAGCGGGAGTTTAGATACGCAGTATTTT	CASRISGSLDTQYF
TRBJ2-7	TRBV19	TRBD1	TGTGCCAGTAGTAACCGGGACAGGCCCTACGAGCAGTACTTC	CASSNRDRPYEQYF
TRBJ1-3	TRBV27	NA	TGTGCCAGCAGTTTGGGGGGTTCTGGAAACACCATATATTTT	CASSLGGSGNTIYF
TRBJ2-2	TRBV19	TRBD1	TGTGCCAGTAGTATAGGGACAGGCCGTAACACCGGGGAGCTGTTTTTT	CASSIGTGRNTGELFF
TRBJ1-5	TRBV5-6	TRBD1	TGTGCCAGCAGCACCGGGACAGGGAGTGTTAGCAATCAGCCCCAGCATTTT	CASSTGTGSVSNQPQHF
TRBJ1-1	TRBV28	TRBD1	TGTGCCAGCAGCTCTGGACAGGGGAGTGGAGCTTTCTTT	CASSSGQGSGAFF
TRBJ1-6	TRBV5-1	TRBD1	TGCGCCAGCAGCTTCGAACCAGGGGGTAATAATTCACCCCTCCACTTT	CASSFEPGGNNSPLHF
TRBJ1-5	TRBV19	NA	TGTGCCAGTATCGGAGAGAGCAATCAGCCCCAGCATTTT	CASIGESNQPQHF
TRBJ1-4	TRBV7-2	NA	TGTGCCAGCACCTGGACAGCGGCAACTAATGAAAAACTGTTTTTT	CASTWTAATNEKLFF
TRBJ1-1	TRBV7-9	NA	TGTGCCAGCAGATTTCGATCAGGGGCCGCTACCCTGAACACTGAAGCTTTCTTT	CASRFRSGAATLNTEAFF
TRBJ2-7	TRBV5-1	TRBD2	TGCGCCAGCACTTCCGGCGGGGGGGCACGTGAGCAGTACTTC	CASTSGGGAREQYF
TRBJ1-4	TRBV5-1	TRBD1	TGCGCCAGCAGCCTCGGACAGGGGGCAACTAATGAAAAACTGTTTTTT	CASSLGQGATNEKLFF
TRBJ1-2	TRBV10-3	TRBD1	TGTGCCATCAGTGTAGGGACAGGGGCTGCTGGCTACACCTTC	CAISVGTGAAGYTF
TRBJ1-1	TRBV12-5	NA	TGTGCTAGTGGGGCGGAGGTCACTGAAGCTTTCTTT	CASGAEVTEAFF
TRBJ1-2	TRBV9	TRBD1	TGTGCCAGCAGCGCCCCGGGACAGAACTATGGCTACACCTTC	CASSAPGQNYGYTF
TRBJ2-3	TRBV27	TRBD1	TGTGCCAGCATCCAGACCGGGACAGGGGGCTCGGCTGGGGGGACGCAGTATTTT	CASIQTGTGGSAGGTQYF
TRBJ1-1	TRBV5-3	NA	TGTGCCAGAAGCTTGGCGGACCGGGGAACTGAAGCTTTCTTT	CARSLADRGTEAFF
TRBJ1-1	TRBV19	NA	TGTGCCAGTAGAACCAACAGGGATGGGACTGAAGCTTTCTTT	CASRTNRDGTEAFF
TRBJ2-1	TRBV6-5	TRBD1	TGTGCCAGCAGCCAGGGACAGGGGGCCGGTGAGCAGTTCTTC	CASSQGQGAGEQFF
TRBJ2-6	TRBV5-1	NA	TGCGCCACCTCACAGGGTTCTGGGGCCAACGTCCTGACTTTC	CATSQGSGANVLTF
TRBJ1-2	TRBV11-2	NA	TGTGCCAGCAGCTTATCTCATAGGAGGCGCTATGGCTACACCTTC	CASSLSHRRRYGYTF
TRBJ1-1	TRBV6-5	NA	TGTGCCAGCAGTTACCCGGGTGATGAAGCTTTCTTT	CASSYPGDEAFF
TRBJ2-7	TRBV30	NA	TGTGCCTGGAGAGACCGGATCGGACAGATGAGCTCCTACGAGCAGTACTTC	CAWRDRIGQMSSYEQYF
TRBJ1-1	TRBV19	TRBD1	TGTGCCAGTAGTACGACAGGGGTGAACACTGAAGCTTTCTTT	CASSTTGVNTEAFF
TRBJ2-7	TRBV14	TRBD1	TGTGCCAGCAGCCGGGGGACAGGTTTCTACGAGCAGTACTTC	CASSRGTGFYEQYF
TRBJ1-4	TRBV4-1	NA	TGCGCCAGCAGCCAAACACAGAATAATGAAAAACTGTTTTTT	CASSQTQNNEKLFF
TRBJ2-1	TRBV2	NA	TGTGCCAGCAGAGAACGAGTGTTAAGCGGGACATACAATGAGCAGTTCTTC	CASRERVLSGTYNEQFF
TRBJ1-2	TRBV27	TRBD1	TGTGCCAGCAGGACCGGGACAGAGAGCTATGGCTACACCTTC	CASRTGTESYGYTF
TRBJ2-3	TRBV29-1	TRBD2	TGCAGCGTTGAAACCCTTAGCGGGAGGTATGCAGATACGCAGTATTTT	CSVETLSGRYADTQYF
TRBJ2-1	TRBV7-9	TRBD2	TGTGCCAGCAGTAGCGGGTACAATGAGCAGTTCTTC	CASSSGYNEQFF
TRBJ2-7	TRBV6-1	TRBD1	TGTGCCATACGACAGGGATCCTACGAGCAGTACTTC	CAIRQGSYEQYF
TRBJ1-5	TRBV19	TRBD1	TGTGCCAGTGGACAGGGAGCATATAGCAATCAGCCCCAGCATTTT	CASGQGAYSNQPQHF
TRBJ2-5	TRBV9	TRBD1	TGTGCCAGCAGCGTTGACAGGGCTGAGACCCAGTACTTC	CASSVDRAETQYF
TRBJ2-7	TRBV5-5	NA	TGTGCCAGCCAGCTAGCGCTCAGCTACGAGCAGTACTTC	CASQLALSYEQYF
TRBJ1-1	TRBV19	TRBD1	TGTGCCAGTAGTCCCCGACAGGGAGGTCGGAACACTGAAGCTTTCTTT	CASSPRQGGRNTEAFF
TRBJ1-6	TRBV28	NA	TGTGCCAGCGGGGGACATCCGAGCTCCTATAATTCACCCCTCCACTTT	CASGGHPSSYNSPLHF
TRBJ2-5	TRBV28	NA	TGTGCCAGCAGCCAAACCCTACAGGAGACCCAGTACTTC	CASSQTLQETQYF
TRBJ1-1	TRBV10-3	TRBD1	TGTGCCATCAGGAAAATACAGGGGCTGGACACTGAAGCTTTCTTT	CAIRKIQGLDTEAFF
TRBJ2-5	TRBV28	NA	TGTGCCAGCAGCCCAAACCGGGACAACCAAGAGACCCAGTACTTC	CASSPNRDNQETQYF
TRBJ1-6	TRBV5-1	NA	TGCGCCAGCAGCTTGGTTGTCATAACACAAAATTCACCCCTCCACTTT	CASSLVVITQNSPLHF